The source of this T cell receptor (beta chain) is a study of circulating CD8 cells and anti-PD-1 response in melanoma. Findings and caveats of the study: Peptide assays on expanded sorted subsets replaced tumor-based reactivity testing. Some patients were treatment-naive; others were previously treated. Under 7.5% of TRB clonotypes were shared between subsets at M1. Diversity ranked highest in DNEG and lowest in TIGIT subsets.

Sorting of live CD3+CD8+TCRalphabeta+ cells by PD-1 and/or TIGIT gave four subsets. TCR libraries were prepared from around 15 ng of total RNA with the QIAseq Immune Repertoire TCR panel. TCRdb fed the reads into MiXCR, producing one record per CDR3 protein. The sample yields around 520 distinct CDR3 sequences, 5.5% to 7% seen once. By share of the sample, this clonotype is medium-sized. Its antigen is not identified. Germline loops: CDR1 SGHKS, CDR2 YYEKEE (reference sequence). Trimming left V 2 bases short and J 1 base short, with 9 bases between. CDR3 size: 14 residues. The origin of this receptor is a human donor with melanoma. This rearrangement joins TRBV5-5 to TRBJ2-5, with D possibly being TRBD1 (6 bases). The sample consisted of CD8+ T cells from PBMCs, taken at baseline or after one month of anti-PD-1 therapy (not recorded which). The DNA of the CDR3 is TGTGCCAGCAGCTTTTGGACAGTCCAAGAGACCCAGTACTTC. Translating it yields CASSFWTVQETQYF.